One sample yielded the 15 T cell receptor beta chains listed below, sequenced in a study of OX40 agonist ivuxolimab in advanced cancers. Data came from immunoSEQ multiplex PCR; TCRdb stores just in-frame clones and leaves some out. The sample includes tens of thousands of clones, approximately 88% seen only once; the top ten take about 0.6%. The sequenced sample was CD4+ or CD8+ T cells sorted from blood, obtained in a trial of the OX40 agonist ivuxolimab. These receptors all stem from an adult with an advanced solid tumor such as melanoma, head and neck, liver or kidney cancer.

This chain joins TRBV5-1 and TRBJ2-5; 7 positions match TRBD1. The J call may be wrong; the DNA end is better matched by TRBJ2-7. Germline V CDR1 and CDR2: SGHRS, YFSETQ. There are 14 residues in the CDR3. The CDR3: CASSSGDSRLEQYF. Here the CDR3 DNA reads TGCGCCAGCAGCTCCGGGGACAGCCGACTCGAGCAGTACTTC.

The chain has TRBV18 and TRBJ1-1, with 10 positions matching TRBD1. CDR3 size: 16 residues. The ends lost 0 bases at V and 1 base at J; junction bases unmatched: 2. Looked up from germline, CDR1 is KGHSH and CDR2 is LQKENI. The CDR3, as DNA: TGTGCCAGCTCACCACCGACAGGGGGCACGAACACTGAAGCTTTCTTT. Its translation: CASSPPTGGTNTEAFF.

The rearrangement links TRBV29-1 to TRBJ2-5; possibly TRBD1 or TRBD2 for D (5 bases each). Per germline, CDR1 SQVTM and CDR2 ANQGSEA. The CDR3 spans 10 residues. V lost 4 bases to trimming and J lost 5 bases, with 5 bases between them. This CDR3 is CSVGGETQYF. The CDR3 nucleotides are TGCAGCGTTGGGGGGGAGACCCAGTACTTC.

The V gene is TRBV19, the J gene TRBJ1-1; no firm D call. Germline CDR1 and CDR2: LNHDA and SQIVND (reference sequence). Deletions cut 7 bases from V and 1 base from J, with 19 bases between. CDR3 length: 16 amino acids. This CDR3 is CASTPKTTYWNTEAFF. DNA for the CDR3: TGTGCCAGTACCCCGAAAACCACTTATTGGAACACTGAAGCTTTCTTT.

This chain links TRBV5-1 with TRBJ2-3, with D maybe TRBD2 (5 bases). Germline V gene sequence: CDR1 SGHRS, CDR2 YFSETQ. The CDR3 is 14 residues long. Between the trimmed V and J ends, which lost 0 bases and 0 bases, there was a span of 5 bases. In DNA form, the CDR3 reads TGCGCCAGCAGCTTGGGGAGGAGCACAGATACGCAGTATTTT. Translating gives CASSLGRSTDTQYF. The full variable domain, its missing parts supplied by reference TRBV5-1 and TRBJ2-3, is KAGVTQTPRYLIKTRGQQVTLSCSPISGHRSVSWYQQTPGQGLQFLFEYFSETQRNKGNFPGRFSGRQFSNSRSEMNVSTLELGDSALYLCASSLGRSTDTQYFGPGTRLTVL.

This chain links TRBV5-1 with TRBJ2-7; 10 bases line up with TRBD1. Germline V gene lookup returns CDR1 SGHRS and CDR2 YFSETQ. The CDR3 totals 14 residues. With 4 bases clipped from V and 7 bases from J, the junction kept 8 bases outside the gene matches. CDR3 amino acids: CASSPGTGVEEQYF. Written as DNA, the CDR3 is TGCGCCAGCAGCCCAGGGACAGGGGTCGAGGAGCAGTACTTC.

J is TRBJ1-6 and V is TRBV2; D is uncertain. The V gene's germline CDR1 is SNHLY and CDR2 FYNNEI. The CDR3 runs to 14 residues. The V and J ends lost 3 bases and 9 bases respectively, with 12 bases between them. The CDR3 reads CASSDEQIGSPLHF. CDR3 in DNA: TGTGCCAGCAGTGATGAGCAGATCGGTTCACCCCTCCACTTT. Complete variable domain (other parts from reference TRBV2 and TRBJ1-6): EPEVTQTPSHQVTQMGQEVILRCVPISNHLYFYWYRQILGQKVEFLVSFYNNEISEKSEIFDDQFSVERPDGSNFTLKIRSTKLEDSAMYFCASSDEQIGSPLHFGNGTRLTVT.

In nucleotides, the CDR3 is TGTGCCAGCAGCTTGGGGCTTAACACTGAAGCTTTCTTT. Protein: CASSLGLNTEAFF. The chain combines TRBV11-2 with TRBJ1-1, with a weak D call TRBD1 (5 bases). Trimming removed 3 bases from V and 2 bases from J, with 7 bases in between. Per germline, CDR1 SGHAT and CDR2 FQNNGV. The CDR3 has 13 residues.

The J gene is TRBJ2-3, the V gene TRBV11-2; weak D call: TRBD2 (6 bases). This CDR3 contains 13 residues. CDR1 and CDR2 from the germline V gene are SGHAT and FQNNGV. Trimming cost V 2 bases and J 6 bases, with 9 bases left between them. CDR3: CASSLQLADTQYF. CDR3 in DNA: TGTGCCAGCAGCTTACAGCTAGCGGATACGCAGTATTTT.

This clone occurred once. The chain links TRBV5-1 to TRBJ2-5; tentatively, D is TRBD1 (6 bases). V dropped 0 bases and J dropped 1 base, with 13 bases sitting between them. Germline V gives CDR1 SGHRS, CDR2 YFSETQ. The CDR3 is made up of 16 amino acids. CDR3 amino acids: CASSLGGIGGQETQYF. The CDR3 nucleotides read TGCGCCAGCAGCTTGGGAGGGATAGGGGGCCAAGAGACCCAGTACTTC.

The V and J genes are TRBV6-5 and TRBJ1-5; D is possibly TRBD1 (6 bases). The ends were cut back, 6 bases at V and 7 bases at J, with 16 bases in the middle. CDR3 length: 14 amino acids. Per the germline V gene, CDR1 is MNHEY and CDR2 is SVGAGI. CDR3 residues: CASSEGRGAQPQHF. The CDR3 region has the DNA TGTGCCAGCAGCGAGGGCAGGGGTGCCCAGCCCCAGCATTTT.

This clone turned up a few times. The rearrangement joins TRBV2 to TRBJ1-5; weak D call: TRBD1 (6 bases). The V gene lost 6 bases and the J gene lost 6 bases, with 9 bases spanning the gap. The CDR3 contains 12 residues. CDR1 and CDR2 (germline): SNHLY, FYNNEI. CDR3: CASRVDSQPQHF. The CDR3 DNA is TGTGCCAGCAGGGTGGACAGTCAGCCCCAGCATTTT. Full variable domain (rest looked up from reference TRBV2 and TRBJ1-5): EPEVTQTPSHQVTQMGQEVILRCVPISNHLYFYWYRQILGQKVEFLVSFYNNEISEKSEIFDDQFSVERPDGSNFTLKIRSTKLEDSAMYFCASRVDSQPQHFGDGTRLSIL.

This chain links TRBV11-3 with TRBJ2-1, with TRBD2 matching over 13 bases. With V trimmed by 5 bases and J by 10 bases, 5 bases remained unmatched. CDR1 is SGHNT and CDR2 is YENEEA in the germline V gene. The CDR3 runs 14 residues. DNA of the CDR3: TGTGCCAGCAGCCGGACTAGCGGGGGATTAGAGCAGTTCTTC. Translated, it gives CASSRTSGGLEQFF.

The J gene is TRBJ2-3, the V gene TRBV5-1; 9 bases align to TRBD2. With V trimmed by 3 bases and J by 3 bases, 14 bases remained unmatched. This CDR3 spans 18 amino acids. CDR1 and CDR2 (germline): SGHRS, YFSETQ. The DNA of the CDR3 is TGCGCCAGCAGCTCGGTTGGGAGTGGCGGGGGGGCGACAGATACGCAGTATTTT. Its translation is CASSSVGSGGGATDTQYF. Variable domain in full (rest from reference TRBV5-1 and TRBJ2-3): KAGVTQTPRYLIKTRGQQVTLSCSPISGHRSVSWYQQTPGQGLQFLFEYFSETQRNKGNFPGRFSGRQFSNSRSEMNVSTLELGDSALYLCASSSVGSGGGATDTQYFGPGTRLTVL.

The chain's CDR3 is CSGTLNTEAFF. The CDR3 DNA is TGCAGTGGGACACTGAACACTGAAGCTTTCTTT. The chain uses TRBV20-1 and TRBJ1-1; D perhaps matches TRBD1 (5 bases). CDR3 length equals 11 residues. Trimming shortened V by 7 bases and J by 0 bases, and 6 bases separated the two germline ends. Germline V gene data show CDR1 as DFQATT and CDR2 as SNEGSKA (reference sequence).